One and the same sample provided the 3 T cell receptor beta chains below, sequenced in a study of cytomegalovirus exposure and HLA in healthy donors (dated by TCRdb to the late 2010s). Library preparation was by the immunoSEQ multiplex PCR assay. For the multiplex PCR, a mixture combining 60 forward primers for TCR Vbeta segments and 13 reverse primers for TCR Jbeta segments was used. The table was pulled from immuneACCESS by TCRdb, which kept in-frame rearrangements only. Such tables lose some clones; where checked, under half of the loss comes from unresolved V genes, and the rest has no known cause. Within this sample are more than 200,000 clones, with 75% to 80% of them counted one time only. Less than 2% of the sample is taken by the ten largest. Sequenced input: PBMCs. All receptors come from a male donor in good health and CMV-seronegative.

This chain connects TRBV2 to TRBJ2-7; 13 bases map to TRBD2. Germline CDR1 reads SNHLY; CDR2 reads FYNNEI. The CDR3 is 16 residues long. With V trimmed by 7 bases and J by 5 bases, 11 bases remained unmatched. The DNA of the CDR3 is TGTGCCAGCAAGCCTCGATCTGGACTAGCGGGAGACGAGCAGTACTTC. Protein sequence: CASKPRSGLAGDEQYF.

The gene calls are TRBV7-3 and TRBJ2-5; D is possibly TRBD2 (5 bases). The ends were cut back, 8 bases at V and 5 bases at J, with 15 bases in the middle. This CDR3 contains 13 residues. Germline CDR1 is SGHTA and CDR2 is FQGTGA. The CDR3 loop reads CASGQLVPETQYF. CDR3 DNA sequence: TGTGCCAGCGGCCAACTAGTTCCGGAGACCCAGTACTTC.

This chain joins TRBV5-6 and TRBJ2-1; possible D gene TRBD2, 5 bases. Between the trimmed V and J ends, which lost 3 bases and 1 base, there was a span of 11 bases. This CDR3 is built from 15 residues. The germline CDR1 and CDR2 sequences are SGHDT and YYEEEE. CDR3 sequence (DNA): TGTGCCAGCAGCTACACACGGGGATCCTACAATGAGCAGTTCTTC. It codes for CASSYTRGSYNEQFF.